This TCR beta chain was captured by sequencing in a study of CD8 T cells in ankylosing spondylitis. This clonotype was recorded many times. As the method for making TCR beta libraries, quantitative 5'-RACE with molecular barcodes was used. TCRdb reanalysed the 5' RACE reads using MiXCR and keeps one entry per CDR3 protein. The table records about 240,000 distinct CDR3 sequences, around 7.8% of them present only once. CDR1 is MNHEY, CDR2 SMNVEV, per germline (reference sequence). CDR3 length: 14 residues. The V and J ends lost 4 bases and 0 bases respectively, with 9 bases between them. The origin of this receptor is a male donor with ankylosing spondylitis or in good health (not recorded which). The J gene is TRBJ1-2, the V gene TRBV27; D unclear. The sequenced material came from blood, either unsorted or a sorted T cell fraction (not recorded which). CDR3 sequence: CASSSRAANYGYTF. As DNA, the CDR3 is TGTGCCAGCAGTTCCCGGGCAGCTAACTATGGCTACACCTTC.